This T cell receptor (beta chain) was identified in a study of T cells expressing NK-cell markers. Whole-study context: Sorted CD3+CD56-NKG2C+, CD3+CD56+NKG2C- and CD3+CD56+NKG2C+ T cells were the source of the TCR beta repertoires. Whole-study findings and limits: Among CD8+ T cells from over 5 donors, dominant NKG2C+ clonotypes accounted for roughly 1.0-7.0%. The HCMV specificity of the expanded NKG2C+ T cell clones stayed unresolved. In four donors, these clonotypes also led the CD3+CD56-NKG2C+ fraction.

Concerning this clonotype: Its antigen is undetermined.

Germline CDR1 reads SQVTM; CDR2 reads ANQGSEA. This CDR3 comprises 13 residues. TCRdb re-called the 5' RACE reads and catalogs CDR3 proteins one per entry, DNA excluded. The sample includes about 460,000 distinct CDR3 sequences. This sequence was found in a woman aged 50 to 60 in good health. This chain connects TRBV29-1 to TRBJ2-5; TCRdb's D gene call, TRBD1, goes unchecked for lack of DNA. The sequenced sample consisted of blood T cells: a sorted CD56 or NKG2C T cell subset, CD4+ or CD8+ T cells, or bulk PBMC T cells (not recorded which). The CDR3 sequence is CSVLRGGQETQYF.